The present TCR beta chain was sequenced within a study of control samples from healthy donors and cancer patients. Trimming removed 0 bases at V and 6 bases at J, with 9 bases between. The CDR3 contains 13 residues. CDR1 and CDR2 (germline): GTSNPN, SVGIG (reference sequence). TCRdb's copy holds only in-frame clones and misses some; the assay was immunoSEQ multiplex PCR. The sample has about 75,000 clones; around 95% are singletons. The chain carries TRBV30 and TRBJ1-5; the D gene is possibly TRBD1 (6 bases). The sample comprised blood. This TCR was recovered from a woman aged 40 to 50 in good health. CDR3 loop: CAWSVTGTQPQHF. The CDR3 DNA reads as TGTGCCTGGAGTGTAACAGGGACTCAGCCCCAGCATTTT.